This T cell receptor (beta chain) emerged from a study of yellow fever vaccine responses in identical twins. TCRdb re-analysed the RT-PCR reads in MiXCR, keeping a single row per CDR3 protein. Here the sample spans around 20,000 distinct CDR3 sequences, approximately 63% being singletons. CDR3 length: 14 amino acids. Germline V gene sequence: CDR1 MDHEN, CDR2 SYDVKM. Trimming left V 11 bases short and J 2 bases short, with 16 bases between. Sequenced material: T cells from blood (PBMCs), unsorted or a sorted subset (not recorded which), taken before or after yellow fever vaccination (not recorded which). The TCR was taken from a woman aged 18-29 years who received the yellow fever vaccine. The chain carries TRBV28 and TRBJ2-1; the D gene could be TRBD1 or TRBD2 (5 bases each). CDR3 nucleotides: TGTGCCGGAGGTGGGGGTCGGGCCTACAATGAGCAGTTCTTC. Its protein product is CAGGGGRAYNEQFF.